These 26 T cell receptor beta chains originate from one sample sequenced in a study of T cell repertoires in cytomegalovirus infection. TCRdb itself ran the reads through MiXCR, one entry per CDR3 protein. The top ten hold roughly 16% of the sample, which has about half a million distinct CDR3 sequences, about 33% seen once. Their target antigens are unknown. The specimen was cultured PBMCs, collected from culture after CMV antigen stimulation. The receptors were gathered from a human donor in good health (CMV status not recorded). Some clones in this sample may be carry-over from other donors' samples.

The sample holds many counts of this clonotype. V and J are TRBV7-2 and TRBJ2-3; 7 bases match TRBD2. Germline CDR1 and CDR2: SGHTA and FQGNSA. J lost 2 bases, V lost 5 bases, and 1 base had no gene match. The CDR3 is 13 residues long. In nucleotides, the CDR3 is TGTGCCAGCAGCCGGGACTACACAGATACGCAGTATTTT. Amino acid sequence: CASSRDYTDTQYF.

This clonotype was counted between two and nine times. The rearrangement uses TRBV19 and TRBJ2-3, with 9 bases that match TRBD2. V gave up 10 bases and J gave up 1 base; unmatched junction bases: 9. CDR1 and CDR2 from the germline V gene are LNHDA and SQIVND (reference sequence). The CDR3 contains 15 residues. The CDR3, as DNA: TGTGCCACCCTACCGGCGGGAGGGGGCACAGATACGCAGTATTTT. Protein sequence: CATLPAGGGTDTQYF.

The chain recombines TRBV7-4 with TRBJ2-1; 12 bases agree with TRBD2. Per the germline V gene, CDR1 is SGHVT and CDR2 is SQSDAQ. There are 15 residues in the CDR3. Trimming at V came to 5 bases and at J to 5 bases, leaving 4 bases not matched to a gene. DNA of the CDR3: TGTGCCAGCAGCCCAGGACTAGCGGGACACAATGAGCAGTTCTTC. Its protein is CASSPGLAGHNEQFF.

DNA for the CDR3: TGTGCCACCTCCAGCGAGGGTAGTCTAACCTACAATGAGCAGTTCTTC. Protein: CATSSEGSLTYNEQFF. V gene TRBV15 combines with J gene TRBJ2-1; D is possibly TRBD2 (5 bases). V shed 8 bases and J shed 2 bases, with 19 bases lying between them. CDR3 length equals 16 residues. Germline assignment: CDR1 LNHNV and CDR2 YYDKDF (reference sequence).

V usage is TRBV12-3 or TRBV12-4 and J usage is TRBJ2-3, with 11 bases fitting TRBD2. With V trimmed by 3 bases and J by 4 bases, 6 bases remained unmatched. The CDR3 has 16 amino acids. The CDR3 sequence: CASSFLLAGVADTQYF. In DNA form, the CDR3 reads TGTGCCAGCAGTTTTTTACTAGCGGGAGTAGCAGATACGCAGTATTTT.

This clonotype showed up just a few times. The rearrangement uses TRBV19 and TRBJ1-5; unclear D gene. CDR1 and CDR2 (germline): LNHDA, SQIVND (reference sequence). The CDR3 sequence is 18 residues long. Between the trimmed V and J ends, which lost 5 bases and 0 bases, there was a span of 20 bases. CDR3 nucleotide sequence: TGTGCCAGTAGTGAAGACATCACCAGACAACATAGCAATCAGCCCCAGCATTTT. Its translation is CASSEDITRQHSNQPQHF.

V and J are TRBV7-6 and TRBJ1-1, with a weak D call TRBD1 (5 bases). Looked up from germline, CDR1 is SGHVS and CDR2 is FNYEAQ. Trimming took off 1 base at V and 3 bases at J, with 9 bases between the two ends. CDR3 size: 14 residues. CDR3: CASSLGGEDTEAFF. The CDR3 DNA follows: TGTGCCAGCAGCTTAGGGGGCGAGGACACTGAAGCTTTCTTT.

This clonotype appeared a few times. This sequence joins TRBV4-1 and TRBJ1-2, with a possible D match to TRBD1 (6 bases). V lost 4 bases, J lost 4 bases, and 16 bases lay in between. Germline loops: CDR1 MGHRA, CDR2 YSYEKL. The CDR3 extends over 15 amino acids. The CDR3 here is CASSLQQGRGYGYTF. Written as DNA, the CDR3 is TGCGCCAGCAGCCTACAACAGGGTCGGGGCTATGGCTACACCTTC.

Many counts were recorded for this clonotype. The chain recombines TRBV7-2 with TRBJ2-7; D call uncertain. V was shortened by 5 bases and J by 4 bases, with 9 bases between the two germline ends. The CDR3 has 12 residues. The V gene's germline CDR1 is SGHTA and CDR2 FQGNSA. For the CDR3, the DNA is TGTGCCAGCAGCAACACCTTGTACGAGCAGTACTTC. This gives the protein CASSNTLYEQYF.

This clonotype was seen more than once but under ten times. CDR3 region: CASSQDLGKVAEAFF. CDR3 DNA: TGTGCCAGCAGCCAAGATCTGGGGAAGGTAGCTGAAGCTTTCTTT. The genes are TRBV14 and TRBJ1-1, with no clear D. The V gene's germline CDR1 is SGHDN and CDR2 FVKESK. CDR3 length: 15 residues. Trimming pared 0 bases from V and 6 bases from J, leaving 14 bases between.

The chain links TRBV4-1 to TRBJ2-5, with 9 positions matching TRBD2. The CDR3 totals 14 residues. Germline V gene data show CDR1 as MGHRA and CDR2 as YSYEKL. The ends lost 2 bases at V and 5 bases at J; junction bases unmatched: 3. For the CDR3, the DNA is TGCGCCAGCAGCCAAACTAGCGGGTGGGAGACCCAGTACTTC. Encoded protein: CASSQTSGWETQYF.

This clonotype was recorded a few times. The gene calls are TRBV7-2 and TRBJ2-5; D remains unclear. Trimming stripped 1 base from V and 4 bases from J, with 10 bases between. The CDR3 covers 14 residues. CDR1 is SGHTA, CDR2 FQGNSA, per germline. CDR3 sequence: CASSLGRQTETQYF. The CDR3 coding sequence is TGTGCCAGCAGCTTAGGTCGGCAAACAGAGACCCAGTACTTC.

This clonotype was seen more than once but under ten times. The chain employs TRBV6-2 or TRBV6-3 and TRBJ2-7; no reliable D call. In germline, CDR1 is MNHEY, CDR2 SVGEGT. V was clipped by 4 bases and J by 3 bases, with 13 bases between them. CDR3 length: 14 amino acids. The chain's CDR3 is CASSSLDTVYEQYV. For the CDR3, the DNA is TGTGCCAGCAGTTCGCTTGACACCGTCTACGAGCAGTACGTC.

The V gene is TRBV7-9, the J gene TRBJ1-2; 8 bases match TRBD1. The germline V gene has CDR1 SEHNR and CDR2 FQNEAQ (reference sequence). J lost 0 bases, V lost 3 bases, and 6 bases had no gene match. This CDR3 spans 16 amino acids. For the CDR3, the DNA is TGTGCCAGCAGCTTCGGACAGGGATTTCCTAACTATGGCTACACCTTC. It specifies CASSFGQGFPNYGYTF.

The genes are TRBV5-6 and TRBJ1-5; 7 bases map to TRBD1. The CDR3 is made up of 17 amino acids. The J segment lost 1 base and the V segment lost 2 bases, leaving 9 bases of the junction unmatched. CDR1 and CDR2 from the germline V gene are SGHDT and YYEEEE. CDR3: CASSLSSWTGSNQPQHF. The CDR3 nucleotides are TGTGCCAGCAGCTTATCCTCTTGGACAGGAAGCAATCAGCCCCAGCATTTT.

This clonotype has more than one count but fewer than ten. The chain is built from TRBV29-1 and TRBJ2-5, with TRBD2 matching over 11 bases. CDR3 length equals 14 residues. CDR1 is SQVTM and CDR2 is ANQGSEA in the germline V gene. With 8 bases clipped from V and 5 bases from J, the junction kept 10 bases outside the gene matches. CDR3 protein: CSIYSGRAEETQYF. The CDR3, as DNA: TGCAGCATCTATAGCGGGAGGGCCGAGGAGACCCAGTACTTC.

This clonotype appeared a few times. The chain couples TRBV6-2 or TRBV6-3 to TRBJ2-5, with D perhaps TRBD2 (5 bases). The ends were cut back, 5 bases at V and 9 bases at J, with 13 bases in the middle. In germline, CDR1 is MNHEY, CDR2 SVGEGT. The CDR3 consists of 12 residues. The CDR3 reads CASSTTMAAQYF. CDR3 bases: TGTGCCAGCAGTACGACTATGGCGGCCCAGTACTTC.

The chain joins TRBV7-2 to TRBJ1-1; D may be TRBD1 (5 bases). The V end lost 3 bases, the J end lost 4 bases, and 12 bases lay between the germline ends. Per germline, CDR1 SGHTA and CDR2 FQGNSA. CDR3 length: 14 residues. Written as DNA, the CDR3 is TGTGCCAGCAGCTTTACCAGGGCCGGCACTGAAGCTTTCTTT. This encodes CASSFTRAGTEAFF.

J is TRBJ1-2 and V is TRBV2; 7 nucleotides match TRBD1. The CDR3 is 15 amino acids. Germline V gene lookup returns CDR1 SNHLY and CDR2 FYNNEI. The J segment lost 4 bases and the V segment lost 6 bases, leaving 11 bases of the junction unmatched. CDR3 amino acids: CASSFRDRGLYGYTF. The CDR3 bases are TGTGCCAGCAGCTTTAGGGACAGAGGGCTCTATGGCTACACCTTC.

The rearrangement joins TRBV6-1 to TRBJ1-1, with a tentative D call TRBD1 (5 bases). V gave up 5 bases and J gave up 5 bases, with 15 bases separating them. The CDR3 has 14 residues. Germline CDR1 and CDR2: MNHNS and SASEGT. The CDR3 coding sequence is TGTGCCAGCAGTTCCGAAGCTCGGGGGACTGAAGCTTTCTTT. Its protein is CASSSEARGTEAFF.

J is TRBJ2-7 and V is TRBV19; tentatively, D is TRBD2 (7 bases). Germline-derived CDR1 and CDR2 are LNHDA and SQIVND (reference sequence). The CDR3 consists of 13 residues. V shed 11 bases and J shed 4 bases, with 18 bases lying between them. CDR3 sequence: CAGGRDYNYEQYV. The CDR3 bases are TGTGCCGGGGGCCGGGACTACAATTACGAGCAGTACGTC.

The chain uses TRBV28 and TRBJ1-2; TRBD1 is a possible D gene (5 bases). The CDR3 contains 13 residues. Trimming took 8 bases from V and 7 from J, leaving 17 bases between them. The germline V gene has CDR1 MDHEN and CDR2 SYDVKM. DNA of the CDR3: TGTGCCAGCGCGAGGGGCGCGAATTTTGGCTACACCTTC. It yields the protein CASARGANFGYTF.

J is TRBJ2-7 and V is TRBV12-3 or TRBV12-4, with 7 bases fitting TRBD2. The J segment lost 3 bases and the V segment lost 6 bases, leaving 11 bases of the junction unmatched. This CDR3 spans 15 amino acids. CDR3 residues: CASSLLGEGLYEQYF. CDR3 DNA sequence: TGTGCCAGCAGCCTTCTCGGGGAGGGGCTCTACGAGCAGTACTTC.

J is TRBJ2-1 and V is TRBV4-3; 9 bases are a match to TRBD2. CDR1 is LGHNA, CDR2 YSLEER, per germline. The CDR3 sequence is 15 residues long. Germline trimming cut 4 bases from V and 5 bases from J; bases unmatched to any gene: 6. CDR3 coding DNA: TGCGCCAGCAGCCTTAGCGGGAGTTGGAACAATGAGCAGTTCTTC. Its protein product is CASSLSGSWNNEQFF.

The chain recombines TRBV7-3 with TRBJ2-1, with TRBD2 identical over 12 bases. Trimming took 6 bases from V and 2 from J; bases not matched to a gene: 11. Germline V gene lookup returns CDR1 SGHTA and CDR2 FQGTGA. This CDR3 comprises 18 residues. For the CDR3, the DNA is TGTGCCAGCAGTCCTAGCGGGAGGGCCAGGTCCGCCTACAATGAGCAGTTCTTC. Its protein is CASSPSGRARSAYNEQFF.

The genes are TRBV6-2 or TRBV6-3 and TRBJ2-7, with 15 positions matching TRBD2. CDR3 size: 14 residues. V trimming: 6 bases; J trimming: 6 bases; junction bases outside the gene matches: 3. Germline CDR1 reads MNHEY; CDR2 reads SVGEGT. The CDR3 DNA reads as TGTGCCAGCAGAGGGACTAGCGGGAGGCGCGAGCAGTACTTC. This translates into CASRGTSGRREQYF.